This T cell receptor beta chain was recovered during a study of cytomegalovirus exposure and HLA in healthy donors. Whole-study findings and limits: It was approximately 150 TCR beta chains that were listed as cytomegalovirus-associated. Across donors, most TCRs were seen rarely, yet some public ones were widespread. Under in vitro conditions, a few CMV-associated chains were confirmed as specific for CMV antigens. The authors reported that TCR beta sequences could predict HLA-A and HLA-B alleles. These predictions were accurate for most subjects in the first cohort.

Points on this clone: Its antigen is unknown.

V was pared by 3 bases and J by 0 bases, with 9 bases between. Germline V gene lookup returns CDR1 SGHKS and CDR2 YYEKEE (reference sequence). CDR3 length: 15 amino acids. PCR primers comprised 60 Vbeta and 13 Jbeta primers. Sequencing used immunoSEQ multiplex PCR; TCRdb keeps in-frame clones, though not all of them. This table holds approximately 200,000 clones, less than 85% found once. This rearrangement joins TRBV5-5 to TRBJ1-4, with D possibly TRBD1 on 6 matching bases. The sequencing sample was made of PBMCs. This sequence originates from a girl between 5 and 17 years old in good health and CMV-seropositive. The CDR3 sequence is CASSSRQATNEKLFF. Here the CDR3 DNA reads TGTGCCAGCAGCTCCAGACAGGCAACTAATGAAAAACTGTTTTTT.